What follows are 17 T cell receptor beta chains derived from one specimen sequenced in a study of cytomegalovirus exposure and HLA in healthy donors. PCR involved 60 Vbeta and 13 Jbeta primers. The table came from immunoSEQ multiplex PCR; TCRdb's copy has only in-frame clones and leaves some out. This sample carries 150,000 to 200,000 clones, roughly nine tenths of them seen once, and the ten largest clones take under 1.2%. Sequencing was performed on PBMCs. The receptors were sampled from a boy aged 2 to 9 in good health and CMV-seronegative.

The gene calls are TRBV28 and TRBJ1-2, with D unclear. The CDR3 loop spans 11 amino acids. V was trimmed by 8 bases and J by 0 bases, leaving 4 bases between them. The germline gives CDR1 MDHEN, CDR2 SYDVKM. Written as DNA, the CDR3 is TGTGCCAGCGGCCCTAACTATGGCTACACCTTC. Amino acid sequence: CASGPNYGYTF.

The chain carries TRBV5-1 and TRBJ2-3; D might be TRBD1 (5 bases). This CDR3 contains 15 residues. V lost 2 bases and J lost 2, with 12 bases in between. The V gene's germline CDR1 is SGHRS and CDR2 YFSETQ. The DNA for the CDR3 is TGCGCCAGCAGCTTCGTTGACAGAAACACAGATACGCAGTATTTT. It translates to CASSFVDRNTDTQYF.

CDR3 sequence: CASSPERTHNEQYF. CDR3 in DNA: TGTGCCAGCAGCCCAGAGAGGACTCATAACGAGCAGTACTTC. The chain joins TRBV7-6 to TRBJ2-7; TRBD2 is a possible D gene (5 bases). The CDR3 has 14 residues. V was pared by 5 bases and J by 5 bases, with 16 bases between. CDR1 and CDR2 from the germline V gene are SGHVS and FNYEAQ.

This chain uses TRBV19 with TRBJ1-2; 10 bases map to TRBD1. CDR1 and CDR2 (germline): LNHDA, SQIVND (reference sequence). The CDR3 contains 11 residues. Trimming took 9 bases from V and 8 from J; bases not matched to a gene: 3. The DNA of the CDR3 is TGTGCCAGCTTGACAGGGGGCGGCTACACCTTC. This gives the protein CASLTGGGYTF.

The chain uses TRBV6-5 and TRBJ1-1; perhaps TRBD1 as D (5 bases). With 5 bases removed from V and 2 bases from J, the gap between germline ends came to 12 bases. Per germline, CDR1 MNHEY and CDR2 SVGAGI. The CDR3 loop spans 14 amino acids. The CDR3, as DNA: TGTGCCAGCAGTCCTCCCAGGGATAACACTGAAGCTTTCTTT. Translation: CASSPPRDNTEAFF.

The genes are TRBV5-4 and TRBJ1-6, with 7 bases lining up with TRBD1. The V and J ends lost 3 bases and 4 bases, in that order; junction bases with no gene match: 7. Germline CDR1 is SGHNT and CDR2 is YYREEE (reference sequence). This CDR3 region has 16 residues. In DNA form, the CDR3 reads TGTGCCAGCAGCTCGACAGGGCTCCAATATAATTCACCCCTCCACTTT. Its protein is CASSSTGLQYNSPLHF.

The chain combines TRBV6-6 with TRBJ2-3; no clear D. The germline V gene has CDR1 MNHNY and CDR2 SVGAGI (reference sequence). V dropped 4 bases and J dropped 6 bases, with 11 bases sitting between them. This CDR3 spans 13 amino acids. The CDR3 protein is CASSSLYGDTQYF. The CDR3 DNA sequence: TGTGCCAGCAGTTCCCTCTACGGGGATACGCAGTATTTT.

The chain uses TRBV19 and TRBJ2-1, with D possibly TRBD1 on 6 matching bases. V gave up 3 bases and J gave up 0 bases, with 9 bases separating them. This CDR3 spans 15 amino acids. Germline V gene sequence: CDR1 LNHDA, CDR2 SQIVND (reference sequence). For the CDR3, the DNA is TGTGCCAGTAGTATGGACAGTAGCTCCTACAATGAGCAGTTCTTC. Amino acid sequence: CASSMDSSSYNEQFF.

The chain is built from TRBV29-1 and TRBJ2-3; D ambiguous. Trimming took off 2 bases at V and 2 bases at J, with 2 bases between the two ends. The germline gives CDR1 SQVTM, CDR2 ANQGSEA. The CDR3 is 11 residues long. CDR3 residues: CSVEYTDTQYF. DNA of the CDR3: TGCAGCGTTGAATACACAGATACGCAGTATTTT.

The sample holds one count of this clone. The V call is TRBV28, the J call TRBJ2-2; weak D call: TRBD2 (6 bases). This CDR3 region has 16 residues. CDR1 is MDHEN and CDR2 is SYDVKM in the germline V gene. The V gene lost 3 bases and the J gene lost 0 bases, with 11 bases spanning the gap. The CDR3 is CASSFSGVANTGELFF. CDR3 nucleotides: TGTGCCAGCAGTTTCTCGGGGGTCGCGAACACCGGGGAGCTGTTTTTT.

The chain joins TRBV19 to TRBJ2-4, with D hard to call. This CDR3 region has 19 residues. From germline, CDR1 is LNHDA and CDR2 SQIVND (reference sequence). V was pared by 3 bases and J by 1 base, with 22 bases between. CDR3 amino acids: CASSIVLSSGSWAKNIQYF. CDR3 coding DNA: TGTGCCAGTAGTATCGTTTTGAGTTCTGGTTCTTGGGCCAAAAACATTCAGTACTTC.

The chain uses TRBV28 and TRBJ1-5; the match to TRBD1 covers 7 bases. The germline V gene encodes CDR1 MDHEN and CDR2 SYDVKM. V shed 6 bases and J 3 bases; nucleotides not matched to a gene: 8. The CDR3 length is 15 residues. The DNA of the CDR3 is TGTGCCAGCAGGAGGGACAGAAGTTTCAATCAGCCCCAGCATTTT. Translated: CASRRDRSFNQPQHF. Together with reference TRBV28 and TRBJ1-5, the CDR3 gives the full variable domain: DVKVTQSSRYLVKRTGEKVFLECVQDMDHENMFWYRQDPGLGLRLIYFSYDVKMKEKGDIPEGYSVSREKKERFSLILESASTNQTSMYLCASRRDRSFNQPQHFGDGTRLSIL.

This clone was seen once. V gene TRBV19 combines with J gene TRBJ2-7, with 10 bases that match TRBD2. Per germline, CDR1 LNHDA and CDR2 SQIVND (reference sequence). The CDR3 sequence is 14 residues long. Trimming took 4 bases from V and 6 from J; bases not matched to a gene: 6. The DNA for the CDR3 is TGTGCCAGTAGTAGCCTAGCGGGAGTTGGCGAGCAGTACTTC. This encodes CASSSLAGVGEQYF.

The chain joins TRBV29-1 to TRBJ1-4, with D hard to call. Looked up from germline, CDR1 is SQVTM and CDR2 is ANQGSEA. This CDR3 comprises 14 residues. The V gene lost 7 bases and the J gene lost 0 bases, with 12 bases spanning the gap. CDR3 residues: CSAFLTATNEKLFF. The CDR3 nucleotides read TGCAGCGCATTCCTTACTGCAACTAATGAAAAACTGTTTTTT.

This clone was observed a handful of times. The CDR3 bases are TGTGCCACGGAGGGGCCGGGAAACACCGGGGAGCTGTTTTTT. Translated: CATEGPGNTGELFF. This chain uses TRBV6-1 with TRBJ2-2; TRBD2 is a possible D gene (6 bases). CDR1 and CDR2 (germline): MNHNS, SASEGT. The CDR3 consists of 14 residues. Trimming left V 10 bases short and J 2 bases short, with 14 bases between.

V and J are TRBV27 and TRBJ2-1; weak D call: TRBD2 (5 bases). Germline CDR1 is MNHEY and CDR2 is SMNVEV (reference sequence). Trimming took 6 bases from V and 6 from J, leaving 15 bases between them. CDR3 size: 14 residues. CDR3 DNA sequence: TGTGCCAGCAGCTCTAGGTTCGGGATCAATGAGCAGTTCTTC. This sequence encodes CASSSRFGINEQFF.

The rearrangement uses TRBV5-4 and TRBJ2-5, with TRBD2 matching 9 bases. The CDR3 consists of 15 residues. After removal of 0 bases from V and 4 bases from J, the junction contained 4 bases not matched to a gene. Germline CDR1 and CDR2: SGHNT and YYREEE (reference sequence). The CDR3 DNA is TGTGCCAGCAGCTTGGATGCGGGGGGGGGAGAGACCCAGTACTTC. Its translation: CASSLDAGGGETQYF.